This T cell receptor (beta chain) was sequenced in a study of blood T cell repertoires in COVID-19. With V trimmed by 3 bases and J by 0 bases, 12 bases remained unmatched. The CDR3 is made up of 18 amino acids. Per germline, CDR1 SNHLY and CDR2 FYNNEI. Clones were read by immunoSEQ multiplex PCR, and TCRdb kept only the in-frame ones, dropping some. The sample records fewer than 200,000 clones, approximately 79% being singletons. Sequencing was done on a sample of peripheral blood. The clonotype originates from a woman aged 60-75 years with COVID-19, enrolled during active disease. The V call is TRBV2, the J call TRBJ2-3; 7 positions agree with TRBD1. The DNA for the CDR3 is TGTGCCAGCAGTGAGGAAGGGGGCCCCCTCTCTAGCACAGATACGCAGTATTTT. Protein: CASSEEGGPLSSTDTQYF.